This T cell receptor (beta chain) was recovered during a study of T-cell reconstitution after alpha-beta-depleted transplantation in children. Germline V gene lookup returns CDR1 MNHNS and CDR2 SASEGT. CDR3 size: 17 residues. The junction had 12 bases not matched to a gene; V was cut back by 8 bases and J by 7 bases. The TCRbeta library incorporated unique molecular identifiers. TCRdb recomputed calls from the PCR reads with MiXCR, one row per CDR3 protein. In the table there are some 200,000 distinct CDR3 sequences, roughly 11% of which are singletons. This clonotype was observed many times. This chain joins TRBV6-1 and TRBJ2-1, with 15 bases identical to TRBD2. The specimen was PBMCs, collected before TCRalphabeta/CD19-depleted stem cell transplant. The origin of this receptor is a child under two years old with acute myeloid leukemia, due to receive a stem cell transplant. The CDR3 is CASRGLAGGGARNEQFF. The CDR3 coding sequence is TGTGCCAGCCGGGGACTAGCGGGAGGAGGGGCGAGGAATGAGCAGTTCTTC.